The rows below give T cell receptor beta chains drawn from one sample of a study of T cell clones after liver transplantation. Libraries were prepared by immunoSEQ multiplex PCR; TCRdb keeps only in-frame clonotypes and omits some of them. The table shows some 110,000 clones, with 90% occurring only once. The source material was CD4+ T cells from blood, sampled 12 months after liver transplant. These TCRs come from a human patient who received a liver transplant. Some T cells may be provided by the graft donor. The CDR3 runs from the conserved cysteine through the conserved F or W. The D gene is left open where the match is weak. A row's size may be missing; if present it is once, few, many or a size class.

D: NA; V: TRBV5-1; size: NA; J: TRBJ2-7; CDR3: CASSLMAGPPYEQYF; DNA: TGCGCCAGCAGCTTGATGGCCGGGCCTCCCTACGAGCAGTACTTC
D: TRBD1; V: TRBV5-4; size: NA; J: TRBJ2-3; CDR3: CASSFYTGAVTDTQYF; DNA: TGTGCCAGCAGCTTCTACACAGGGGCGGTGACAGATACGCAGTATTTT
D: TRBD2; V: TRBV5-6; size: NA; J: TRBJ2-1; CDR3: CASSWTSGRNEQFF; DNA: TGTGCCAGCAGCTGGACTAGCGGTCGAAATGAGCAGTTCTTC
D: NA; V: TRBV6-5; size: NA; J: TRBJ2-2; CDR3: CASSYTSRRITGELFF; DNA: TGTGCCAGCAGTTATACGTCTAGGAGAATAACCGGGGAGCTGTTTTTT
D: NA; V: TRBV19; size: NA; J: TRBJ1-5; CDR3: CAPKLGVCNQPQHF; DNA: TGTGCCCCTAAATTAGGGGTATGCAATCAGCCCCAGCATTTT
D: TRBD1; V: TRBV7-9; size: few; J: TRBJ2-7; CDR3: CASSSDRAIPYEQYF; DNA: TGTGCCAGCAGCTCCGACAGGGCGATTCCCTACGAGCAGTACTTC
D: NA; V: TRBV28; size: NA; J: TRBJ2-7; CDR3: CASKEGGNHEQYF; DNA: TGTGCCAGCAAGGAGGGCGGGAACCACGAGCAGTACTTC
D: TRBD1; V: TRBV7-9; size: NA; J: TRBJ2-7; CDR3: CASSLTPPGTAPDEQYF; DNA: TGTGCCAGCAGCTTGACCCCTCCCGGGACAGCCCCTGACGAGCAGTACTTC
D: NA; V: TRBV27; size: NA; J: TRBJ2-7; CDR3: CASRALAAGVGLEQYF; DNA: TGTGCCAGCAGGGCCCTAGCTGCGGGTGTGGGGTTGGAGCAGTACTTC
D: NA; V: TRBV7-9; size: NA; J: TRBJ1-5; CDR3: CASSPAGPRAQPQHF; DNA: TGTGCCAGCAGCCCCGCCGGGCCTCGGGCTCAGCCCCAGCATTTT
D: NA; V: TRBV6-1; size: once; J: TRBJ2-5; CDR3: CASSGFRAQETQYF; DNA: TGTGCCAGCAGTGGCTTCAGAGCTCAAGAGACCCAGTACTTC
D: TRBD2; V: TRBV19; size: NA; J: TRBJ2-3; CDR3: CASRPGGSTDTQYF; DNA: TGTGCCAGTAGACCGGGAGGTAGCACAGATACGCAGTATTTT